The subject of this entry is one TCR beta chain. Which antigen it targets is not known. No base-level quality is on record; no much larger clone is a single base apart. Inclusive of the bounding cysteine and phenylalanine, the CDR3 is 15 residues long. Of all the DNA, just the CDR3 is kept, 45 bases in frame from base 1. In the germline V gene (reference sequence), CDR1 corresponds to LNHDA and CDR2 to SQIVND. At the junction V is shortened by 6 bases and J by 2 bases; bases outside the gene matches: 6. TCR CDR3 regions were amplified from genomic DNA by multiplex PCR using the deep immunoSEQ assay. Extracted genomic DNA from each cell subset was spread evenly across all wells of several immunoSEQ 96-well plates, with each plate serving as a replicate. For sorted subsets, 200 to 250 ng genomic DNA, equal to tens of thousands of T cell genomes, was loaded into each replicate PCR. Purified libraries were measured with a Qubit 3.0 fluorometer, size-checked on a Bioanalyzer 2100, and measured again with the KAPA Library Quantification kit. Every immunoSEQ 96-well plate was sequenced on a dedicated single-read 150-cycle Illumina NextSeq 550 flow cell. As for how the authors treated the data: Because the immunoSEQ output held only junctional sequences and lacked quality scores, the filtering could not match the filtering applied to full-length reads. Sequences were annotated with PyIR, a Python wrapper for IgBLAST v1.9, using IMGT germline references to assign V/J genes and CDR3. Reads with weak V/J assignments (E-value above 1e-6), missing CDR3, stop codons, out-of-frame junctions, or ambiguous translated residues were removed. V3J clonotypes were defined by identical inferred V gene, J gene, and CDR3 amino acid sequence. Percentage overlap between repertoires was calculated by dividing the number of shared unique clonotypes by the size of the smaller repertoire. Richness of each repertoire was evaluated using RTK rarefaction, the Chao1 estimator, and Recon v2.1 estimates of unobserved clonotypes. Generation probabilities for all TCRbeta clonotypes obtained by the gDNA method from a few donors were computed using OLGA. TCRdb limited this immuneACCESS table to in-frame rearrangements with V and J called. A share of clones is missing; checked studies link under half to unresolved V genes, and the rest is unexplained. That table gives V, J and clone size, and the DNA gave D and trimming. Present in this sample are 850,000 to 1,200,000 clones, about 75% of which were seen just once. The ten largest clones take up 1.5% of the sample.

The source of the sample is a study of shared clonotypes between healthy human individuals (dated by TCRdb to 2018 to 2021). Regarding the research as a whole: A few men and two women, aged 18 to 49 years, made up the cohort. For each donor, three plates each were used for CD4 naive and CD4 memory, two plates were used for CD8 naive, and one plate was used for CD8 memory. Blood TCR repertoires of roughly five healthy adults were deeply sequenced to estimate repertoire size and the extent of clonotype sharing between individuals. To increase sequencing depth and limit assay-specific biases, TCR repertoire library preparation and sequencing were carried out by different laboratories using diverse techniques. Between about 0.9 and 10 billion PBMCs per donor were obtained by leukapheresis.

Healthy HIV-negative adults with no recently reported acute infections or vaccinations were included as donors. Only Caucasian adults living in Nashville, Tennessee, USA were represented among the donors. CD4+ T cells were enriched by magnetic negative selection, after which naive cells were positively selected on CD45RA and the negative fraction was taken as the memory subset. After blood collection by leukapheresis, PBMCs were isolated using Ficoll-Histopaque density gradient centrifugation and then cryopreserved in the vapor phase of liquid nitrogen. Analytical flow cytometry was used to check the purity and quantity of each magnetically sorted T cell population. Each sorted fraction had its genomic DNA isolated and then quantified by UV absorbance on a Nanodrop 2000c. The investigation overall reported the following: Based on pairwise subsampling, the degree of clonotype sharing among donors was expected to be affected by sequencing depth. Incomplete sequencing was indicated by rarefaction of sorted-subset datasets, despite the large sequencing depth. Only blood was sampled, and tissue TCR repertoires likely differ from those in blood. Across a handful of donors, around 5% of naive CD4, roughly 3.5% of naive CD8, approximately 2.5% of memory CD4, and approximately 0.42% of memory CD8 clonotypes were shared. The small number of donors limited the genetic and exposure-history diversity represented. Larger estimated clonotype richness was generally found for naive subsets than for memory subsets. Compared with non-shared clonotypes, the clonotypes found in all four sorted-subset donors had higher generation probabilities.

This TCR was recovered from a man between 18 and 29 years old in good health. The source material was memory CD4+ T cells sorted from blood. The sample's cell subset or site label, in plain terms: CD45RA-negative fraction. The chain is assembled from TRBV19 and TRBJ2-1; 8 bases in the middle match TRBD1. The CDR3 reads CASSFGQGPYNEQFF. The sequenced DNA: TGTGCCAGTAGCTTCGGACAGGGCCCCTACAATGAGCAGTTCTTC.